The 14 T cell receptor beta chains below all came from one sample that was sequenced in a study of identical twins. TCRdb analysed the 5' RACE reads with MiXCR anew, one entry per CDR3 protein. The table shows 450,000 or so distinct CDR3 sequences, with 24% occurring only once. Separately, the same data were catalogued under a study of T cells expressing NK-cell markers.

Sequenced sample: CD4+ T cells sorted from blood. The receptors here all came from a woman under 30 in good health.

V gene TRBV20-1 combines with J gene TRBJ2-1; 10 positions agree with TRBD2. The CDR3 consists of 14 residues. The V segment lost 5 bases and the J segment 8 bases; nucleotides outside the gene matches: 9. Germline V gives CDR1 DFQATT, CDR2 SNEGSKA (reference sequence). This CDR3 reads CSASTSGIGYEQFF. As DNA, the CDR3 is TGCAGTGCTTCCACTAGCGGGATTGGATATGAGCAGTTCTTC.

V and J are TRBV15 and TRBJ2-7, with TRBD1 matching over 8 bases. V shed 2 bases, J shed 5 bases, and the junction held 8 bases outside the gene matches. Germline CDR1 is LNHNV and CDR2 is YYDKDF (reference sequence). The CDR3 is made up of 15 amino acids. Here the CDR3 DNA reads TGTGCCACCAGCAGACTTCGGACAGGGAGTGACGAGCAGTACTTC. It yields the protein CATSRLRTGSDEQYF.

This clonotype was counted only a few times. This CDR3 reads CASSLAGSSYTF. CDR3 coding DNA: TGTGCCAGCAGTTTGGCAGGGTCCAGCTACACCTTC. The V and J genes are TRBV12-3 or TRBV12-4 and TRBJ1-2; D perhaps matches TRBD1 (5 bases). Between the trimmed V and J ends, which lost 3 bases and 9 bases, there was a span of 11 bases. This CDR3 contains 12 residues.

The chain carries TRBV6-5 and TRBJ2-7; 7 nucleotides line up with TRBD2. V shed 9 bases, J shed 2 bases, and the junction held 4 bases outside the gene matches. The CDR3 runs to 12 residues. Germline V gene sequence: CDR1 MNHEY, CDR2 SVGAGI. In DNA form, the CDR3 reads TGTGCCAGAGGGCGGGAGCCCTACGAGCAGTACTTC. Translation gives CARGREPYEQYF.

There are a few counts of this clonotype. The J gene is TRBJ2-1, the V gene TRBV20-1, with D uncertain. In germline, CDR1 is DFQATT, CDR2 SNEGSKA (reference sequence). This CDR3 contains 14 residues. Trimming removed 0 bases at V and 7 bases at J, with 13 bases between. The chain's CDR3 is CSARDVASGNEQFF. CDR3 in DNA: TGCAGTGCTAGAGACGTCGCCTCCGGAAATGAGCAGTTCTTC.

This clonotype showed up many times. The chain joins TRBV10-3 to TRBJ2-1, with unresolved D. The CDR3 is made up of 14 amino acids. CDR1 is ENHRY, CDR2 SYGVKD, per germline. Trimming stripped 0 bases from V and 8 bases from J, with 11 bases between. CDR3 coding DNA: TGTGCCATCAGTGAGTCCGGCTCGACGGATGAGCAGTTCTTC. This encodes CAISESGSTDEQFF.

The rearrangement uses TRBV12-3 or TRBV12-4 and TRBJ1-2, with D perhaps TRBD1 (5 bases). The V end was cut by 5 bases, the J end by 1 base, with 14 bases between. The CDR3 has 15 amino acids. CDR3: CASSTVGTVNYGYTF. Here the CDR3 DNA reads TGTGCCAGCAGTACGGTTGGGACGGTTAACTATGGCTACACCTTC.

V usage is TRBV20-1 and J usage is TRBJ2-2, with D perhaps TRBD1 (5 bases). Germline V CDR1 and CDR2: DFQATT, SNEGSKA (reference sequence). The CDR3 is 14 amino acids. The V and J ends lost 4 bases and 2 bases respectively, with 11 bases between them. CDR3 DNA sequence: TGCAGTGCTAACAGGATGGGAAACACCGGGGAGCTGTTTTTT. Its translation is CSANRMGNTGELFF.

There are many counts of this clonotype. The genes are TRBV12-3 or TRBV12-4 and TRBJ1-2, with no clear D. Trimming left V 5 bases short and J 0 bases short, with 7 bases between. The CDR3 is made up of 13 amino acids. For the CDR3, the DNA is TGTGCCAGCAGTCTCGGACCTAACTATGGCTACACCTTC. This codes for CASSLGPNYGYTF.

This clonotype was recorded a few times. The chain uses TRBV27 and TRBJ2-7, with TRBD2 matching 15 bases. The CDR3 extends over 17 amino acids. The V gene end was trimmed by 10 bases and the J gene end by 4 bases; junction bases not matched to a gene: 14. Looked up from germline, CDR1 is MNHEY and CDR2 is SMNVEV (reference sequence). CDR3 DNA sequence: TGTGCCACCCGGACTAGCGGGAGGGCCACAACAGGTTACGAGCAGTACTTC. It codes for CATRTSGRATTGYEQYF.

CDR3 DNA sequence: TGTGCCAGCAGCCCCCAGACAGACTCCTACGAGCAGTACTTC. Translation: CASSPQTDSYEQYF. The gene calls are TRBV9 and TRBJ2-7, with TRBD1 as a possible D gene (5 bases). Trimming took off 4 bases at V and 0 bases at J, with 11 bases between the two ends. The germline CDR1 and CDR2 sequences are SGDLS and YYNGEE. The CDR3 covers 14 residues.

This chain links TRBV5-5 with TRBJ2-2; D is possibly TRBD1 or TRBD2 (5 bases each). Trimming took off 2 bases at V and 7 bases at J, with 9 bases between the two ends. CDR3 length: 13 amino acids. Per the germline V gene, CDR1 is SGHKS and CDR2 is YYEKEE (reference sequence). The CDR3 loop is CASSFGGHGELFF. Here the CDR3 DNA reads TGTGCCAGCAGCTTTGGGGGTCACGGGGAGCTGTTTTTT.

The genes are TRBV15 and TRBJ2-3, with TRBD2 matching 9 bases. Trimming removed 5 bases from V and 8 bases from J; junction bases left unmatched: 11. Per the germline V gene, CDR1 is LNHNV and CDR2 is YYDKDF (reference sequence). The CDR3 contains 15 residues. The CDR3 spells CATSGRREGPGTQYF. CDR3 coding DNA: TGTGCCACCAGCGGTCGGCGGGAGGGCCCCGGTACGCAGTATTTT.

CDR3 loop: CASKIRESYNEQFF. In DNA, the CDR3 is TGTGCCAGCAAAATCCGAGAGAGCTACAATGAGCAGTTCTTC. This chain uses TRBV2 with TRBJ2-1, with unresolved D. Trimming pared 7 bases from V and 3 bases from J, leaving 13 bases between. The CDR3 is 14 residues long. Germline V gene data show CDR1 as SNHLY and CDR2 as FYNNEI. Drawing the rest from reference TRBV2 and TRBJ2-1, the complete variable domain is EPEVTQTPSHQVTQMGQEVILRCVPISNHLYFYWYRQILGQKVEFLVSFYNNEISEKSEIFDDQFSVERPDGSNFTLKIRSTKLEDSAMYFCASKIRESYNEQFFGPGTRLTVL.